These 15 T cell receptor beta chains were all obtained from the same sample, sequenced in a study of T cells in Graves' hyperthyroidism and ophthalmopathy. Amplified TCR beta CDR3 regions came from RNA transcripts. RT-PCR in the first round (using the HTBI primer set) targeted the TCR CDR3. TCRdb ran MiXCR on the multiplex PCR reads and lists one entry per CDR3 protein. The repertoire holds around 520,000 distinct CDR3 sequences, with approximately 14% as singletons. Sequenced: blood. The source of these receptors is a woman aged 18 to 35 with Graves' hyperthyroidism.

At least ten counts were recorded for this clonotype. The V gene is TRBV5-1, the J gene TRBJ2-3, with TRBD2 as a possible D gene (5 bases). The CDR3 is made up of 16 amino acids. The germline gives CDR1 SGHRS, CDR2 YFSETQ. With 0 bases removed from V and 0 bases from J, the gap between germline ends came to 11 bases. The CDR3 spells CASSLAGWSSTDTQYF. The CDR3 nucleotides are TGCGCCAGCAGCTTGGCGGGGTGGAGCAGCACAGATACGCAGTATTTT.

V and J are TRBV3-1 and TRBJ1-3; D call uncertain. This CDR3 is built from 14 residues. V was pared by 0 bases and J by 6 bases, with 9 bases between. Germline V lookup: CDR1 LGHDT, CDR2 YNNKEL (reference sequence). Here the CDR3 DNA reads TGTGCCAGCAGCCAAGATAGGGCGGTAAACACCATATATTTT. Translating gives CASSQDRAVNTIYF.

This clonotype has ten or more counts. The rearrangement joins TRBV25-1 to TRBJ1-2; 8 bases fit TRBD1. This CDR3 region has 13 residues. CDR1 and CDR2 (germline): MGHDK, SYGVNS. V gave up 5 bases and J gave up 7 bases; unmatched junction bases: 6. The CDR3: CASSKGQGGGYTF. CDR3 nucleotides: TGTGCCAGCAGTAAAGGACAGGGAGGTGGCTACACCTTC.

J is TRBJ2-3 and V is TRBV7-2; perhaps TRBD1 as D (6 bases). The CDR3 length is 14 residues. Germline V gene sequence: CDR1 SGHTA, CDR2 FQGNSA. V was clipped by 2 bases and J by 5 bases, with 11 bases between them. The CDR3: CASSLRQVGDTQYF. CDR3 nucleotide sequence: TGTGCCAGCAGCTTAAGACAGGTGGGAGATACGCAGTATTTT.

This clonotype was detected ten times or more. The V and J genes are TRBV27 and TRBJ1-1; D is unresolved. The germline V and J ends were trimmed by 5 bases and 12 bases, with 22 bases remaining between them. The germline V gene has CDR1 MNHEY and CDR2 SMNVEV (reference sequence). There are 14 residues in the CDR3. The CDR3 here is CASSTLSGKVRSFF. As DNA, the CDR3 is TGTGCCAGCAGTACCCTTTCGGGGAAGGTCAGATCTTTCTTT.

The table lists this clonotype with many counts. This chain links TRBV27 with TRBJ1-2; perhaps TRBD1 as D (5 bases). This CDR3 contains 13 residues. Germline lookup yields CDR1 MNHEY and CDR2 SMNVEV (reference sequence). V shed 4 bases and J shed 8 bases, with 14 bases lying between them. CDR3 protein: CASSSHRGKGYTF. The DNA of the CDR3 is TGTGCCAGCAGTTCTCACCGGGGGAAAGGCTACACCTTC.

This clonotype has more than one count but fewer than ten. The CDR3 loop reads CASGTAGPQDETQYF. In DNA, the CDR3 is TGCGCCAGCGGGACCGCCGGGCCCCAAGATGAGACCCAGTACTTC. The V and J genes are TRBV5-1 and TRBJ2-5; D is perhaps TRBD1 or TRBD2 (5 bases each). CDR3 size: 15 residues. Germline V gene sequence: CDR1 SGHRS, CDR2 YFSETQ. Trimming removed 7 bases from V and 5 bases from J, with 21 bases in between.

J is TRBJ2-1 and V is TRBV20-1; 11 bases match TRBD2. J lost 4 bases, V lost 0 bases, and 8 bases had no gene match. CDR1 and CDR2 (germline): DFQATT, SNEGSKA (reference sequence). The CDR3 spans 17 residues. The CDR3, as DNA: TGCAGTGCTAGAGACCCGAGGACTAGCGGGTATTACAATGAGCAGTTCTTC. Encoded protein: CSARDPRTSGYYNEQFF.

The J gene is TRBJ2-3, the V gene TRBV7-2, with D perhaps TRBD1 or TRBD2 (5 bases each). The CDR3 consists of 15 residues. Looked up from germline, CDR1 is SGHTA and CDR2 is FQGNSA. V was cut by 5 bases and J by 3 bases, with 15 bases left in between. The CDR3 DNA reads as TGTGCCAGCAGCGACCACGGGACCGTGACAGATACGCAGTATTTT. Residues: CASSDHGTVTDTQYF.

This clonotype was counted ten times or more. The V and J genes are TRBV29-1 and TRBJ1-4, with D uncertain. The CDR3 is 15 residues long. Germline V gives CDR1 SQVTM, CDR2 ANQGSEA. Trimming removed 6 bases from V and 0 bases from J, with 14 bases in between. DNA for the CDR3: TGCAGCGTGTCCAGTCCCGGGACAACTAATGAAAAACTGTTTTTT. Translation: CSVSSPGTTNEKLFF.

In this sample, this clonotype turned up many times. This chain connects TRBV2 to TRBJ2-7, with 9 bases matching TRBD2. The V gene end was trimmed by 7 bases and the J gene end by 3 bases; junction bases not matched to a gene: 7. Germline CDR1 and CDR2: SNHLY and FYNNEI. The CDR3 contains 14 residues. The CDR3: CASMLASGNYEQYF. The DNA of the CDR3 is TGTGCCAGCATGCTCGCTAGCGGGAACTACGAGCAGTACTTC.

This clonotype was found many times. The gene calls are TRBV7-9 and TRBJ2-7, with TRBD2 matching over 15 bases. The CDR3 has 17 amino acids. With V trimmed by 1 base and J by 5 bases, 6 bases remained unmatched. Germline V gene lookup returns CDR1 SEHNR and CDR2 FQNEAQ (reference sequence). The CDR3 bases are TGTGCCAGCAGCTTAGTCGGGACTAGCGGGAGGTTAAACGAGCAGTACTTC. It specifies CASSLVGTSGRLNEQYF.

The V call is TRBV4-1, the J call TRBJ2-1; 10 bases fit TRBD1. The CDR3 length is 15 residues. CDR1 is MGHRA and CDR2 is YSYEKL in the germline V gene. V was clipped by 6 bases and J by 4 bases; unmatched bases: 6. The CDR3 DNA reads TGCGCCAGCAGGATGGGGACAGGGGTGTACAATGAGCAGTTCTTC. This sequence encodes CASRMGTGVYNEQFF.

In its sample, this clonotype was seen many times. The chain has TRBV10-3 and TRBJ2-6, with unresolved D. In germline, CDR1 is ENHRY, CDR2 SYGVKD. V lost 1 base, J lost 2 bases, and 12 bases lay in between. This CDR3 contains 17 residues. DNA of the CDR3: TGTGCCATCAGTGAGTACCTGAAACACACTGGGGCCAACGTCCTGACTTTC. It translates to CAISEYLKHTGANVLTF.

This clonotype has just a few counts. This rearrangement joins TRBV29-1 to TRBJ1-2; D perhaps matches TRBD1 (6 bases). This CDR3 is 14 amino acids long. Trimming removed 2 bases from V and 6 bases from J, with 16 bases in between. Germline V CDR1 and CDR2: SQVTM, ANQGSEA. The CDR3 region is CSVELRGRLDGYTF. In DNA form, the CDR3 reads TGCAGCGTTGAACTCAGGGGACGGTTAGATGGCTACACCTTC.